This record covers a single T cell receptor beta chain. What it recognizes is unknown. CDR3 length: 13 residues. V lost 6 bases to trimming and J lost 2 bases; unmatched junction nucleotides: 3. Germline-derived CDR1 and CDR2 are KGHSH and LQKENI. The assay was immunoSEQ multiplex PCR, and TCRdb's table has in-frame clones only and misses some. The sample contains 60,000 to 85,000 clones, roughly nine tenths of which appear only once. This sample was included in a study of OX40 agonist ivuxolimab in advanced cancers. Study-wide context: At 0.01 to 10 mg/kg, ivuxolimab was administered intravenously to patients every 2 weeks. General observations from the study: In the 0.1 to 3.0 mg/kg range, CD4+ and CD8+ blood T cells had expanded clonally by week 6.

The starting material was CD4+ or CD8+ T cells sorted from blood, obtained in a trial of the OX40 agonist ivuxolimab. The V gene is TRBV18, the J gene TRBJ2-7; 8 bases match TRBD1. This TCR came from an adult with an advanced solid tumor such as melanoma, head and neck, liver or kidney cancer. The CDR3 DNA sequence: TGTGCCAGCTCGTTACAGGGGGCCTACGAGCAGTACTTC. Amino acid sequence: CASSLQGAYEQYF.